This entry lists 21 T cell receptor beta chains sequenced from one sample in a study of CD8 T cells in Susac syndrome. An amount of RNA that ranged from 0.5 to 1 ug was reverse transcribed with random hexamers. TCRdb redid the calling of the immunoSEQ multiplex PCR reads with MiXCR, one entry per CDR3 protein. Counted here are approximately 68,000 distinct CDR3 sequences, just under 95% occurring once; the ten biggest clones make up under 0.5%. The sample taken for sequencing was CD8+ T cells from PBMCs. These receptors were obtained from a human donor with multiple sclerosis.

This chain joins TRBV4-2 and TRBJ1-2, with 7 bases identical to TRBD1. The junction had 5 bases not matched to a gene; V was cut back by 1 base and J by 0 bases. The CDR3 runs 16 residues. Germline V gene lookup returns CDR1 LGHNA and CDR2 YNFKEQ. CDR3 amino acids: CASSQVGQDTNYGYTF. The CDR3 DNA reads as TGTGCCAGCAGCCAAGTAGGACAGGATACTAACTATGGCTACACCTTC.

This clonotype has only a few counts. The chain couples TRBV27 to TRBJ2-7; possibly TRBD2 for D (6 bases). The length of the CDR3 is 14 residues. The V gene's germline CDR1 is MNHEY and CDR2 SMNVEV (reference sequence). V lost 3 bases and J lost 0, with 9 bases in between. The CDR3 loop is CASSLRGVSYEQYF. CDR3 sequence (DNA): TGTGCCAGCAGTTTGCGGGGAGTCTCCTACGAGCAGTACTTC.

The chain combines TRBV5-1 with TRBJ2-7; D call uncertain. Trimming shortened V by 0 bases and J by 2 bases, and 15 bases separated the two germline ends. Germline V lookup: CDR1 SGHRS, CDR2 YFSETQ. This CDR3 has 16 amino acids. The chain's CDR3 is CASSLGPPGSAYEQYF. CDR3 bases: TGCGCCAGCAGCTTGGGACCTCCCGGGTCCGCCTACGAGCAGTACTTC.

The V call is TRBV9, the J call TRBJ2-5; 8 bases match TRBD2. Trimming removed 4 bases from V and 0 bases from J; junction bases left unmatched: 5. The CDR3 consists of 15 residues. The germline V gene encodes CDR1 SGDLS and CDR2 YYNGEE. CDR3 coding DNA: TGTGCCAGCAGCCGGGGGGGGCCATACCAAGAGACCCAGTACTTC. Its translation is CASSRGGPYQETQYF.

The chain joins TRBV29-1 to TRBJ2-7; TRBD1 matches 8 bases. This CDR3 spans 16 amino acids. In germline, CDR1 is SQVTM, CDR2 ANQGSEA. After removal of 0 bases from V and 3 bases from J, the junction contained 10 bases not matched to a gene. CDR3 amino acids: CSVEDQLGTGFYEQYF. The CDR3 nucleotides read TGCAGCGTTGAAGATCAACTCGGGACAGGTTTCTACGAGCAGTACTTC.

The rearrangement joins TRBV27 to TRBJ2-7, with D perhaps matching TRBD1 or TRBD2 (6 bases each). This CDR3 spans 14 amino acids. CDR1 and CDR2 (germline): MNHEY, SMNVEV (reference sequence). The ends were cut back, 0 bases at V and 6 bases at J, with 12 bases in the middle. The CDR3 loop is CASSLSGGFAEQYF. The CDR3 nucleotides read TGTGCCAGCAGTTTATCGGGGGGCTTCGCCGAGCAGTACTTC.

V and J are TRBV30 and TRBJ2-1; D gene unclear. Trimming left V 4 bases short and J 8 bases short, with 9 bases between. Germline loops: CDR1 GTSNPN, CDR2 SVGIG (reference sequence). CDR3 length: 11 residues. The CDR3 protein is CAWNRLDEQFF. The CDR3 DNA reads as TGTGCCTGGAACCGATTGGATGAGCAGTTCTTC.

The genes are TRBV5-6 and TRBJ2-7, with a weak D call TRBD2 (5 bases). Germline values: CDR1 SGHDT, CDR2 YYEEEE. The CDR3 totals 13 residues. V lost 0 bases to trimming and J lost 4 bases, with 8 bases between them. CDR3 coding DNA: TGTGCCAGCAGCTTGGTGGGAGTTTACGAGCAGTACTTC. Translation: CASSLVGVYEQYF. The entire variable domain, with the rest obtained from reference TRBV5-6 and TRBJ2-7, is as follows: DAGVTQSPTHLIKTRGQQVTLRCSPKSGHDTVSWYQQALGQGPQFIFQYYEEEERQRGNFPDRFSGHQFPNYSSELNVNALLLGDSALYLCASSLVGVYEQYFGPGTRLTVT.

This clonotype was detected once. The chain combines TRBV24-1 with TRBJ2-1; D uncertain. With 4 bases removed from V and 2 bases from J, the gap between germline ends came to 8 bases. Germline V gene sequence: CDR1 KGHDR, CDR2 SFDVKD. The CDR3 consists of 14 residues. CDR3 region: CATSEGYPYNEQFF. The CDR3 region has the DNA TGTGCCACCAGTGAGGGATACCCCTACAATGAGCAGTTCTTC.

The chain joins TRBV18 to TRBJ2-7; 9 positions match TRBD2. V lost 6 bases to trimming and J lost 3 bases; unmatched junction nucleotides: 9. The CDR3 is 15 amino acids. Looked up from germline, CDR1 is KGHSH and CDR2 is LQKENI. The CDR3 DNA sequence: TGTGCCAGCTCCCTCCGGACTAGCGTAGTCTACGAGCAGTACTTC. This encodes CASSLRTSVVYEQYF.

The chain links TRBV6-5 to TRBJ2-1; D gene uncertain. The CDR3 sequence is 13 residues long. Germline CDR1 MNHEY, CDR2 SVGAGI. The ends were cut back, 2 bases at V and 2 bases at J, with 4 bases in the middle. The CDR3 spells CASSYTTYNEQFF. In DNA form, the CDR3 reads TGTGCCAGCAGTTACACCACCTACAATGAGCAGTTCTTC.

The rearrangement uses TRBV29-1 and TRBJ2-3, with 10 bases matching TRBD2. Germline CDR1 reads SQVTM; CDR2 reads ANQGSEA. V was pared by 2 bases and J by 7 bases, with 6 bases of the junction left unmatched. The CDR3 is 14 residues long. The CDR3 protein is CSVEHLAGDHTQYF. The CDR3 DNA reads TGCAGCGTTGAACATCTAGCGGGAGACCATACGCAGTATTTT.

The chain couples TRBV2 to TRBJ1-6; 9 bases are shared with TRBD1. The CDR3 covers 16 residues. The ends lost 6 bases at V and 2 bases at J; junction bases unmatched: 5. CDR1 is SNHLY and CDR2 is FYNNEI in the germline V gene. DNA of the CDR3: TGTGCCAGCAGCGTGGACAGGGGCCCCTATAATTCACCCCTCCACTTT. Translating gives CASSVDRGPYNSPLHF.

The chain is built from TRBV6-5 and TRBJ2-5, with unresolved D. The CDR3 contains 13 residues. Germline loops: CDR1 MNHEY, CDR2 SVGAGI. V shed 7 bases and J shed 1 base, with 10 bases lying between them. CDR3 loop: CASTTFPQETQYF. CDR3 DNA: TGTGCCAGCACCACCTTCCCCCAAGAGACCCAGTACTTC.

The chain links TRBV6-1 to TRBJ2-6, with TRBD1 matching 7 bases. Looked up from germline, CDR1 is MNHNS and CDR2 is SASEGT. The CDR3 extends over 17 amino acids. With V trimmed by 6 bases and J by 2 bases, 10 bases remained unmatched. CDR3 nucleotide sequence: TGTGCCAGCAGCAACAACAGGGGACAAGCTGGGGCCAACGTCCTGACTTTC. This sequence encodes CASSNNRGQAGANVLTF.

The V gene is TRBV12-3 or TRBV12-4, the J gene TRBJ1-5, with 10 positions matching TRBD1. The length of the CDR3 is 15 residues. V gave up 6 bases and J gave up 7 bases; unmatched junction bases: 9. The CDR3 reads CASSPDRGRGQPQHF. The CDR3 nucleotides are TGTGCCAGCAGCCCCGACAGGGGGCGAGGGCAGCCCCAGCATTTT.

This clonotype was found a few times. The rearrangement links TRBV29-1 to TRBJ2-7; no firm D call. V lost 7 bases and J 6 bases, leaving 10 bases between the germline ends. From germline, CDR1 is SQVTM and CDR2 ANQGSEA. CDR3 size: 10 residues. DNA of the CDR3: TGCAGCGCCGTTATGGGCGAGCAGTACTTC. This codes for CSAVMGEQYF.

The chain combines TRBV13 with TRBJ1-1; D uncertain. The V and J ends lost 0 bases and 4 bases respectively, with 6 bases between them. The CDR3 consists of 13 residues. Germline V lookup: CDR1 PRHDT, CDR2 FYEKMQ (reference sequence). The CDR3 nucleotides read TGTGCCAGCAGCTTAGGCTACAGCACTGAAGCTTTCTTT. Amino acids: CASSLGYSTEAFF.

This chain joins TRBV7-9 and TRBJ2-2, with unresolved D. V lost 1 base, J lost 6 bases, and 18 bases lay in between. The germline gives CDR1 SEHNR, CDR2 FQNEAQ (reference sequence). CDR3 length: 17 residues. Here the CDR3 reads CASSLVEDPDLPGELFF. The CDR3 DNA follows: TGTGCCAGCAGCTTAGTTGAGGACCCCGACCTACCCGGGGAGCTGTTTTTT.

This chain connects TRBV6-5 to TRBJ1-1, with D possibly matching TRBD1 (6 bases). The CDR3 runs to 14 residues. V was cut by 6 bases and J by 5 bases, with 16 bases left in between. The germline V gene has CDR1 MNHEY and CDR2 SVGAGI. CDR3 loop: CASSPTGGGTEAFF. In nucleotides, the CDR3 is TGTGCCAGCAGCCCCACGGGGGGCGGAACTGAAGCTTTCTTT.

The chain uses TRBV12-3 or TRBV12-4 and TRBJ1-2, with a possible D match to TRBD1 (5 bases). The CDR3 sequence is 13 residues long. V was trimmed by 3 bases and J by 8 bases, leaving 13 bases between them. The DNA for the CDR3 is TGTGCCAGCAGTTTTACAGGAGTAGGCGGCTACACCTTC. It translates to CASSFTGVGGYTF.